The 7 T cell receptor beta chains below were found in one sample sequenced in a study of blood T cell repertoires in COVID-19. The data were produced by immunoSEQ multiplex PCR, yet TCRdb's version contains in-frame clones alone and is incomplete. This sample yields 100,000 to 120,000 clones, of which around 80% are seen a single time; over 3.5% belongs to the top ten. The sample consisted of peripheral blood. These TCRs come from a woman aged 80 or over with acute or convalescent COVID-19.

The chain couples TRBV5-1 to TRBJ2-4; the match to TRBD1 covers 9 bases. V lost 3 bases, J lost 6 bases, and 10 bases stayed unmatched. CDR3 length: 16 residues. The V gene's germline CDR1 is SGHRS and CDR2 YFSETQ. The CDR3 coding sequence is TGCGCCAGCAGCTCCCAACCGGGACAGGGCCCAAACATTCAGTACTTC. Its protein is CASSSQPGQGPNIQYF.

The V gene is TRBV9, the J gene TRBJ2-1, with 7 bases identical to TRBD2. The CDR3 contains 15 residues. Germline CDR1 is SGDLS and CDR2 is YYNGEE. Trimming at V came to 3 bases and at J to 3 bases, leaving 6 bases not matched to a gene. The CDR3 region has the DNA TGTGCCAGCAGCGCGGGACGGGGGGACTACAATGAGCAGTTCTTC. It yields the protein CASSAGRGDYNEQFF.

The chain combines TRBV7-9 with TRBJ2-7; 9 positions match TRBD1. The germline CDR1 and CDR2 sequences are SEHNR and FQNEAQ (reference sequence). The V and J ends lost 1 base and 9 bases, in that order; junction bases with no gene match: 4. This CDR3 is 13 amino acids long. CDR3 amino acids: CASSLDTGGVQYF. As DNA, the CDR3 is TGTGCCAGCAGCTTAGATACAGGGGGCGTGCAGTACTTC.

This clone was picked up a small number of times. The chain uses TRBV19 and TRBJ2-1, with 9 bases that match TRBD1. The junction had 8 bases not matched to a gene; V was cut back by 7 bases and J by 4 bases. Germline assignment: CDR1 LNHDA and CDR2 SQIVND (reference sequence). The CDR3 sequence is 15 residues long. DNA of the CDR3: TGTGCCAGTAAAATCTCGGGACAGGGTTACAATGAGCAGTTCTTC. Amino acid sequence: CASKISGQGYNEQFF.

V and J are TRBV6-5 and TRBJ2-1, with 9 nucleotides matching TRBD2. Germline lookup yields CDR1 MNHEY and CDR2 SVGAGI. Germline trimming cut 7 bases from V and 0 bases from J; bases unmatched to any gene: 4. There are 15 residues in the CDR3. Here the CDR3 DNA reads TGTGCCAGCATCTTTAGCGGGGGCTCCTACAATGAGCAGTTCTTC. Translation: CASIFSGGSYNEQFF.

CDR3 coding DNA: TGTGCCAGCAGTCCACGGGGACAGGGGATACCCGGGGAGCTGTTTTTT. It specifies CASSPRGQGIPGELFF. The chain combines TRBV28 with TRBJ2-2; 10 bases map to TRBD1. J gave up 6 bases and V 5 bases, and 9 bases lay outside the gene matches. The CDR3 contains 16 residues. Per the germline V gene, CDR1 is MDHEN and CDR2 is SYDVKM.

The chain recombines TRBV30 with TRBJ2-1; perhaps TRBD1 as D (6 bases). The germline V gene encodes CDR1 GTSNPN and CDR2 SVGIG (reference sequence). The CDR3 loop spans 13 amino acids. Trimming took off 6 bases at V and 2 bases at J, with 11 bases between the two ends. The CDR3 loop reads CACTGLTYNEQFF. CDR3 DNA: TGTGCCTGCACAGGGTTAACCTACAATGAGCAGTTCTTC.